Following are 29 T cell receptor beta chains from one sample sequenced in a study of human T cells and chemical hapten exposure. Described time point: patch test 1, 2 weeks after DPC sensitization. The treatment was: therapeutic diphenylcyclopropenone sensitization with weekly scalp DPC. MiXCR, applied by TCRdb to the RACE reads, yields one record per CDR3 protein. This table holds 180,000 or so distinct CDR3 sequences, about 14% found once. Sequenced material: whole blood, taken in connection with sensitization to the hapten diphenylcyclopropenone (DPC). Source of these receptors: a woman in her thirties with alopecia areata. Some clones in this sample may be carry-over from other donors' samples.

This chain joins TRBV27 and TRBJ2-7, with a tentative D call TRBD2 (7 bases). Germline V gives CDR1 MNHEY, CDR2 SMNVEV (reference sequence). Trimming removed 2 bases from V and 4 bases from J, with 12 bases in between. The CDR3 has 14 residues. The CDR3 DNA sequence: TGTGCCAGCAGTTTAGCGGGGGCAATTTACGAGCAGTACTTC. Translation: CASSLAGAIYEQYF.

In its sample, this clonotype was seen a few times. V and J are TRBV20-1 and TRBJ1-1; D is possibly TRBD1 (5 bases). From germline, CDR1 is DFQATT and CDR2 SNEGSKA (reference sequence). V was cut by 1 base and J by 10 bases, with 16 bases left in between. The CDR3 has 13 residues. The CDR3 DNA follows: TGCAGTGCTAGAGCGGGCATCAGGGATACAGCTTTCTTT. This encodes CSARAGIRDTAFF.

This clonotype occurred many times. The chain joins TRBV7-6 to TRBJ2-3; 9 bases are shared with TRBD2. The ends lost 3 bases at V and 5 bases at J; junction bases unmatched: 15. The germline V gene encodes CDR1 SGHVS and CDR2 FNYEAQ. This CDR3 contains 18 residues. CDR3 in amino acids: CASSFPPDGAGGRDTQYF. The DNA for the CDR3 is TGTGCCAGCAGCTTCCCTCCCGATGGAGCGGGGGGACGAGATACGCAGTATTTT.

CDR3 sequence (DNA): TGTGCCAGCAGCCCCAGACTAGCGAGGGGTACAGATACGCAGTATTTT. Its protein is CASSPRLARGTDTQYF. The rearrangement joins TRBV27 to TRBJ2-3; 8 nucleotides line up with TRBD2. The CDR3 is 16 residues long. The germline gives CDR1 MNHEY, CDR2 SMNVEV (reference sequence). The V and J ends lost 6 bases and 3 bases, in that order; junction bases with no gene match: 11.

The chain uses TRBV4-3 and TRBJ1-5; TRBD1 might be the D (5 bases). The CDR3 sequence is 14 residues long. Germline lookup yields CDR1 LGHNA and CDR2 YSLEER. The V end lost 4 bases, the J end lost 2 bases, and 9 bases lay between the germline ends. The CDR3 DNA reads TGCGCCAGCAGCCCCATGGGGGGCAATCAGCCCCAGCATTTT. Its protein product is CASSPMGGNQPQHF.

This clonotype has only a few counts. The V call is TRBV29-1, the J call TRBJ2-5; D may correspond to TRBD1 or TRBD2 (5 bases each). V lost 4 bases and J 4 bases, leaving 10 bases between the germline ends. The CDR3 runs 12 residues. Germline V gene sequence: CDR1 SQVTM, CDR2 ANQGSEA. CDR3 DNA: TGCAGCGTTGTTCAGGGACGAGAGACCCAGTACTTC. Translation: CSVVQGRETQYF.

This clonotype was counted a few times. The chain recombines TRBV2 with TRBJ2-6; 9 bases align to TRBD1. CDR1 is SNHLY, CDR2 FYNNEI, per germline. The J segment lost 0 bases and the V segment lost 5 bases, leaving 8 bases of the junction unmatched. This CDR3 is built from 18 residues. The CDR3 coding sequence is TGTGCCAGCAGTTCGTCCGGGACAGGGCGCTCTGGGGCCAACGTCCTGACTTTC. Translated, it gives CASSSSGTGRSGANVLTF. Together with reference TRBV2 and TRBJ2-6, the CDR3 gives the full variable domain: EPEVTQTPSHQVTQMGQEVILRCVPISNHLYFYWYRQILGQKVEFLVSFYNNEISEKSEIFDDQFSVERPDGSNFTLKIRSTKLEDSAMYFCASSSSGTGRSGANVLTFGAGSRLTVL.

V usage is TRBV20-1 and J usage is TRBJ1-5; D uncertain. The CDR3 is 15 amino acids. Trimming removed 3 bases from V and 5 bases from J, with 17 bases in between. The germline V gene has CDR1 DFQATT and CDR2 SNEGSKA (reference sequence). CDR3 in amino acids: CSASSLRELYQPQHF. CDR3 DNA sequence: TGCAGTGCTAGTTCACTTCGGGAACTATATCAGCCCCAGCATTTT.

There are many counts of this clonotype. The genes are TRBV7-8 and TRBJ1-6, with TRBD1 matching over 11 bases. The germline V gene has CDR1 SGHVS and CDR2 FQNEAQ. The CDR3 is 15 residues long. With 5 bases clipped from V and 10 bases from J, the junction kept 7 bases outside the gene matches. CDR3 sequence reads: CASSVGTGGQSPLHF. DNA of the CDR3: TGTGCCAGCAGCGTAGGGACAGGGGGACAGTCACCCCTCCACTTT.

This clonotype was recorded a few times. The chain combines TRBV7-6 with TRBJ2-1, with 7 bases aligning to TRBD2. V lost 2 bases to trimming and J lost 3 bases; unmatched junction nucleotides: 7. This CDR3 region has 16 residues. Per germline, CDR1 SGHVS and CDR2 FNYEAQ. The CDR3 reads CASSLQSSGSYNEQFF. The CDR3 DNA reads TGTGCCAGCAGCTTACAATCTAGCGGAAGCTACAATGAGCAGTTCTTC.

In its sample, this clonotype was seen many times. The chain links TRBV7-6 to TRBJ1-5; 7 bases match TRBD1. The CDR3 length is 14 residues. CDR1 and CDR2 (germline): SGHVS, FNYEAQ. J was trimmed by 6 bases and V by 5 bases; bases with no gene match: 7. CDR3 in amino acids: CASSQQGNTQPQHF. In nucleotides, the CDR3 is TGTGCCAGCAGCCAACAGGGGAACACTCAGCCCCAGCATTTT.

The table lists this clonotype with many counts. This sequence joins TRBV30 and TRBJ1-1; D not certain. V shed 2 bases and J shed 3 bases, with 7 bases lying between them. The germline V gene encodes CDR1 GTSNPN and CDR2 SVGIG (reference sequence). The CDR3 length is 12 residues. The CDR3 loop is CAWSQTYTEAFF. CDR3 sequence (DNA): TGTGCCTGGAGTCAGACATACACTGAAGCTTTCTTT.

This clonotype has a count of ten or more. The rearrangement joins TRBV9 to TRBJ2-5, with D possibly TRBD1 on 6 matching bases. Germline assignment: CDR1 SGDLS and CDR2 YYNGEE. V was cut by 0 bases and J by 3 bases, with 12 bases left in between. CDR3 size: 15 residues. In nucleotides, the CDR3 is TGTGCCAGCAGCGTAGCGGGACAAGTTGAAGAGACCCAGTACTTC. It codes for CASSVAGQVEETQYF.

In its sample, this clonotype was seen a few times. This rearrangement joins TRBV29-1 to TRBJ2-2; TRBD1 agrees at 8 bases. The trim removed 7 bases at V and 2 bases at J, leaving 3 bases unmatched. From germline, CDR1 is SQVTM and CDR2 ANQGSEA. The CDR3 loop spans 13 amino acids. The CDR3 DNA follows: TGCAGCGGGGGACAGGCAAACACCGGGGAGCTGTTTTTT. This gives the protein CSGGQANTGELFF.

Here the CDR3 reads CASSLAQIANYGYTF. The CDR3 DNA reads as TGTGCCAGCAGCTTAGCCCAGATAGCTAACTATGGCTACACCTTC. V is TRBV7-9 and J is TRBJ1-2, with D unresolved. Per germline, CDR1 SEHNR and CDR2 FQNEAQ (reference sequence). V was shortened by 0 bases and J by 0 bases, with 8 bases between the two germline ends. This CDR3 spans 15 amino acids. Complete variable domain (other parts from reference TRBV7-9 and TRBJ1-2): DTGVSQNPRHKITKRGQNVTFRCDPISEHNRLYWYRQTLGQGPEFLTYFQNEAQLEKSRLLSDRFSAERPKGSFSTLEIQRTEQGDSAMYLCASSLAQIANYGYTFGSGTRLTVV.

This chain connects TRBV14 to TRBJ2-1; D is unclear. The ends were cut back, 4 bases at V and 0 bases at J, with 7 bases in the middle. Germline V gene sequence: CDR1 SGHDN, CDR2 FVKESK. CDR3 length equals 14 residues. This CDR3 is CASSPVGSYNEQFF. The CDR3, as DNA: TGTGCCAGCAGCCCGGTGGGCTCCTACAATGAGCAGTTCTTC.

This clonotype was counted between two and nine times. The gene calls are TRBV7-3 and TRBJ1-6; D may be TRBD1 (6 bases). The length of the CDR3 is 15 residues. Trimming removed 4 bases at V and 7 bases at J, with 14 bases between. CDR1 and CDR2 (germline): SGHTA, FQGTGA. The CDR3 sequence is CASSSRGDPNSPLHF. The CDR3 nucleotides read TGTGCCAGCAGCTCCAGGGGAGACCCGAATTCACCCCTCCACTTT.

This clonotype was seen more than once but under ten times. The V and J genes are TRBV5-1 and TRBJ2-7, with D perhaps assigned TRBD1 or TRBD2 (5 bases each). Germline V CDR1 and CDR2: SGHRS, YFSETQ. The CDR3 is 12 residues long. Trimming pared 4 bases from V and 4 bases from J, leaving 9 bases between. CDR3 coding DNA: TGCGCCAGCAGCCATGAGGGGTACGAGCAGTACTTC. Amino acid sequence: CASSHEGYEQYF.

This clonotype was seen a few times. The V and J genes are TRBV2 and TRBJ2-3; D is perhaps TRBD2 (5 bases). CDR1 and CDR2 (germline): SNHLY, FYNNEI. V lost 4 bases and J lost 6, with 14 bases in between. The CDR3 has 14 amino acids. The CDR3 sequence: CASSVGSRRDTQYF. The CDR3 DNA is TGTGCCAGCAGTGTGGGCAGTAGGAGGGATACGCAGTATTTT.

This clonotype was detected only a few times. V gene TRBV4-1 combines with J gene TRBJ2-2; 11 bases map to TRBD2. The V gene end was trimmed by 5 bases and the J gene end by 4 bases; junction bases not matched to a gene: 6. Looked up from germline, CDR1 is MGHRA and CDR2 is YSYEKL. The CDR3 totals 16 residues. The chain's CDR3 is CASSRTGTSGTGELFF. DNA of the CDR3: TGCGCCAGCAGCAGAACCGGGACTAGCGGCACCGGGGAGCTGTTTTTT.

The DNA for the CDR3 is TGTGCCAGCAGTTTGAGGCCCGGACTCGGCAATCAGCCCCAGCATTTT. It translates to CASSLRPGLGNQPQHF. V gene TRBV27 combines with J gene TRBJ1-5, with unresolved D. Germline loops: CDR1 MNHEY, CDR2 SMNVEV (reference sequence). This CDR3 is built from 16 residues. Deletions cut 3 bases from V and 2 bases from J, with 14 bases between.

As to this clonotype: Since a much larger clone is just one base distant, this may be a read error. CDR3 nucleotides: TGTGCCAGCAGTCGACTGGGGACCCAGTACTTC. Amino acids: CASSRLGTQYF. The rearrangement joins TRBV28 to TRBJ2-5; no clear D. The CDR3 covers 11 residues. CDR1 MDHEN and CDR2 SYDVKM come from the germline V gene. Trimming pared 5 bases from V and 7 bases from J, leaving 8 bases between. Supplemented by reference TRBV28 and TRBJ2-5, the full variable domain reads DVKVTQSSRYLVKRTGEKVFLECVQDMDHENMFWYRQDPGLGLRLIYFSYDVKMKEKGDIPEGYSVSREKKERFSLILESASTNQTSMYLCASSRLGTQYFGPGTRLLVL.

The J gene is TRBJ2-2, the V gene TRBV18; D is ambiguous. Germline V lookup: CDR1 KGHSH, CDR2 LQKENI. The length of the CDR3 is 15 residues. Between the trimmed V and J ends, which lost 5 bases and 2 bases, there was a span of 12 bases. The CDR3 DNA sequence: TGTGCCAGCTCAAGATACTCCAGCAACACCGGGGAGCTGTTTTTT. Translated, it gives CASSRYSSNTGELFF.

The chain couples TRBV6-5 to TRBJ2-6, with a possible D match to TRBD1 (6 bases). From germline, CDR1 is MNHEY and CDR2 SVGAGI. V lost 2 bases, J lost 0 bases, and 11 bases lay in between. The CDR3 extends over 17 amino acids. CDR3 sequence (DNA): TGTGCCAGCAGTTACCAATGGGACACCTCTGGGGCCAACGTCCTGACTTTC. Translated: CASSYQWDTSGANVLTF.

The CDR3 sequence: CSAPIQETDYGYTF. The CDR3 DNA reads TGCAGTGCTCCCATTCAGGAAACGGACTATGGCTACACCTTC. This chain links TRBV20-1 with TRBJ1-2; D gene ambiguous. V was clipped by 5 bases and J by 3 bases, with 16 bases between them. The CDR3 spans 14 residues. The germline V gene has CDR1 DFQATT and CDR2 SNEGSKA (reference sequence).

The J gene is TRBJ2-2, the V gene TRBV28; D is uncertain. CDR1 and CDR2 from the germline V gene are MDHEN and SYDVKM. The CDR3 covers 13 residues. Trimming took off 5 bases at V and 3 bases at J, with 7 bases between the two ends. The CDR3 sequence: CASSITYTGELFF. In DNA form, the CDR3 reads TGTGCCAGCAGTATCACCTACACCGGGGAGCTGTTTTTT.

This chain uses TRBV12-3 or TRBV12-4 with TRBJ1-4; 7 bases align to TRBD1. V shed 6 bases and J 6 bases; nucleotides not matched to a gene: 7. The CDR3 sequence is 14 residues long. The CDR3 bases are TGTGCCAGCAGCGACAGGGTTTTGGATGAAAAACTGTTTTTT. This sequence encodes CASSDRVLDEKLFF.

This clonotype was seen a few times. V usage is TRBV5-5 and J usage is TRBJ2-5, with D perhaps matching TRBD2 (6 bases). Germline values: CDR1 SGHKS, CDR2 YYEKEE (reference sequence). The CDR3 is made up of 13 amino acids. The V end was cut by 4 bases, the J end by 5 bases, with 12 bases between. CDR3: CASSPDYWETQYF. The CDR3 coding sequence is TGTGCCAGCAGCCCGGACTATTGGGAGACCCAGTACTTC.

The chain is built from TRBV18 and TRBJ1-1; 10 bases line up with TRBD1. V was pared by 0 bases and J by 7 bases, with 8 bases of the junction left unmatched. This CDR3 region has 16 residues. Per the germline V gene, CDR1 is KGHSH and CDR2 is LQKENI. CDR3 region: CASSPPGQGLIGEAFF. CDR3 coding DNA: TGTGCCAGCTCACCACCGGGACAGGGGTTAATAGGTGAAGCTTTCTTT.